One sample yielded the 31 T cell receptor beta chains listed below, sequenced in a study of shared clonotypes between healthy human individuals. Some clones are missing from TCRdb's copy, which holds only in-frame ones; the method was immunoSEQ multiplex PCR. The repertoire includes a few million clones, 80% to 95% of them detected once, and about 0.39% sits in the top ten. The sequencing input was naive CD4+ T cells from PBMCs. Subset noted: CD45RA+ positively selected. Source of these receptors: a man aged 18 to 35 in good health. Some clones in this sample may be carry-over from other donors' samples.

V is TRBV7-2 and J is TRBJ2-1; a possible D gene is TRBD2 (6 bases). The CDR3 covers 14 residues. The germline V gene has CDR1 SGHTA and CDR2 FQGNSA. V shed 1 base and J shed 5 bases, with 9 bases lying between them. CDR3 nucleotides: TGTGCCAGCAGCTTAGGGGGACTGAACAATGAGCAGTTCTTC. Residues: CASSLGGLNNEQFF. The full variable domain, completed using reference TRBV7-2 and TRBJ2-1, is GAGVSQSPSNKVTEKGKDVELRCDPISGHTALYWYRQSLGQGLEFLIYFQGNSAPDKSGLPSDRFSAERTGGSVSTLTIQRTQQEDSAVYLCASSLGGLNNEQFFGPGTRLTVL.

Turning to this clone: At the DNA level, this CDR3 is encoded by other sequences in the same sample as well. The chain couples TRBV6-6 to TRBJ2-7; the D gene is possibly TRBD1 (5 bases). V lost 5 bases and J lost 3, with 5 bases in between. The CDR3 spans 11 residues. The germline V gene has CDR1 MNHNY and CDR2 SVGAGI (reference sequence). The CDR3 loop is CASSRGYEQYF. In nucleotides, the CDR3 is TGTGCCAGCAGTAGGGGCTACGAGCAGTACTTC.

To note about this clone: The sample carries other DNA sequences with the same CDR3. The chain employs TRBV6-5 and TRBJ2-7; 9 positions match TRBD1. This CDR3 spans 15 amino acids. J was trimmed by 1 base and V by 0 bases; bases with no gene match: 1. Germline CDR1 reads MNHEY; CDR2 reads SVGAGI. The chain's CDR3 is CASSYSGTGSYEQYF. In nucleotides, the CDR3 is TGTGCCAGCAGTTACTCAGGGACAGGGTCCTACGAGCAGTACTTC.

This chain's CDR3 is CASSSTRLAGGPIYEQYF. The CDR3 nucleotides read TGTGCCAGCAGTTCCACTCGACTAGCGGGAGGGCCGATCTACGAGCAGTACTTC. The V call is TRBV28, the J call TRBJ2-7; 14 nucleotides align to TRBD2. The CDR3 is 18 residues long. Germline V gene lookup returns CDR1 MDHEN and CDR2 SYDVKM. J lost 3 bases, V lost 4 bases, and 11 bases had no gene match.

This chain links TRBV5-1 with TRBJ2-5; TRBD1 aligns across 10 bases. J gave up 9 bases and V 4 bases, and 15 bases lay outside the gene matches. This CDR3 region has 16 residues. Germline V gene data show CDR1 as SGHRS and CDR2 as YFSETQ. The CDR3 DNA is TGCGCCAGCAGCATATCCGGGACAGGGGCCCTTTCGGCCCAGTACTTC. Its protein product is CASSISGTGALSAQYF.

The CDR3 coding sequence is TGTGCCTGGAGTCTAAGGGGCACAGATACGCAGTATTTT. This sequence encodes CAWSLRGTDTQYF. The chain is built from TRBV30 and TRBJ2-3; D not certain. V dropped 2 bases and J dropped 1 base, with 7 bases sitting between them. Per germline, CDR1 GTSNPN and CDR2 SVGIG (reference sequence). This CDR3 is 13 amino acids long.

The chain combines TRBV6-5 with TRBJ1-4; D may be TRBD1 (6 bases). CDR1 is MNHEY, CDR2 SVGAGI, per germline. The CDR3 runs 15 residues. V was shortened by 6 bases and J by 7 bases, with 18 bases between the two germline ends. The chain's CDR3 is CASSRGAFSGEKLFF. The CDR3 bases are TGTGCCAGCAGCCGGGGGGCGTTCAGCGGTGAAAAACTGTTTTTT.

This clone was observed a handful of times. The chain uses TRBV2 and TRBJ2-2; D remains unclear. The V gene lost 1 base and the J gene lost 2 bases, with 2 bases spanning the gap. The germline gives CDR1 SNHLY, CDR2 FYNNEI. The CDR3 loop spans 13 amino acids. The CDR3 coding sequence is TGTGCCAGCAGTGAAGACAACACCGGGGAGCTGTTTTTT. This codes for CASSEDNTGELFF.

This chain connects TRBV9 to TRBJ2-2, with 7 bases lining up with TRBD2. The length of the CDR3 is 16 residues. The J segment lost 3 bases and the V segment lost 1 base, leaving 6 bases of the junction unmatched. In germline, CDR1 is SGDLS, CDR2 YYNGEE. This CDR3 reads CASSVYQRGHTGELFF. CDR3 bases: TGTGCCAGCAGCGTATATCAGCGGGGACACACCGGGGAGCTGTTTTTT.

The V gene is TRBV6-5, the J gene TRBJ2-1, with 9 bases matching TRBD2. After removal of 5 bases from V and 12 bases from J, the junction contained 11 bases not matched to a gene. CDR1 MNHEY and CDR2 SVGAGI come from the germline V gene. The CDR3 has 14 residues. CDR3 region: CASSPELAGVRQFF. The CDR3 DNA follows: TGTGCCAGCAGTCCCGAATTAGCGGGAGTAAGGCAGTTCTTC.

This clone came up a few times. The rearrangement joins TRBV19 to TRBJ1-3; TRBD1 aligns across 8 bases. Germline-derived CDR1 and CDR2 are LNHDA and SQIVND (reference sequence). V lost 5 bases to trimming and J lost 4 bases; unmatched junction nucleotides: 4. The CDR3 spans 14 residues. Here the CDR3 DNA reads TGTGCCAGTAGTCTCAGGGGGCCAGGAAACACCATATATTTT. This codes for CASSLRGPGNTIYF.

The rearrangement links TRBV10-1 to TRBJ1-5; D unresolved. CDR1 and CDR2 (germline): WNHNN, SYGVQD (reference sequence). Trimming pared 7 bases from V and 9 bases from J, leaving 16 bases between. This CDR3 region has 13 residues. CDR3 nucleotides: TGCGCCAGCAATGAAGGCCTAGGACCGCCCCAGCATTTT. Its translation: CASNEGLGPPQHF.

The genes are TRBV28 and TRBJ2-7; 7 positions match TRBD2. This CDR3 comprises 13 residues. The V segment lost 7 bases and the J segment 2 bases; nucleotides outside the gene matches: 5. Germline V CDR1 and CDR2: MDHEN, SYDVKM. The CDR3 bases are TGTGCCAGCACCCACGGGAGGACCTACGAGCAGTACTTC. Residues: CASTHGRTYEQYF. Full variable domain (remainder filled in from reference TRBV28 and TRBJ2-7): DVKVTQSSRYLVKRTGEKVFLECVQDMDHENMFWYRQDPGLGLRLIYFSYDVKMKEKGDIPEGYSVSREKKERFSLILESASTNQTSMYLCASTHGRTYEQYFGPGTRLTVT.

The rearrangement joins TRBV7-9 to TRBJ2-7; 9 positions agree with TRBD2. Trimming cost V 6 bases and J 2 bases; bases outside gene matches: 8. There are 15 residues in the CDR3. Per germline, CDR1 SEHNR and CDR2 FQNEAQ (reference sequence). In nucleotides, the CDR3 is TGTGCCAGCAGGACTACTAGCGGGCCCCCCTACGAGCAGTACTTC. Amino acid sequence: CASRTTSGPPYEQYF.

The chain has TRBV20-1 and TRBJ2-1; D unresolved. This CDR3 contains 10 residues. The germline CDR1 and CDR2 sequences are DFQATT and SNEGSKA (reference sequence). The V and J ends lost 6 bases and 13 bases respectively, with 13 bases between them. CDR3 protein: CSAPRAVQFF. CDR3 in DNA: TGCAGTGCCCCCCGGGCAGTTCAGTTCTTC.

V and J are TRBV5-1 and TRBJ2-2; possible D gene TRBD2, 6 bases. This CDR3 has 15 amino acids. Per the germline V gene, CDR1 is SGHRS and CDR2 is YFSETQ. V lost 0 bases to trimming and J lost 4 bases, with 10 bases between them. The CDR3 nucleotides read TGCGCCAGCAGCTTGGTACTAGCTTTCACCGGGGAGCTGTTTTTT. Translation: CASSLVLAFTGELFF.

This chain links TRBV19 with TRBJ2-7; D is perhaps TRBD2 (7 bases). V gave up 10 bases and J gave up 9 bases, with 16 bases separating them. Germline CDR1 is LNHDA and CDR2 is SQIVND (reference sequence). The CDR3 runs 11 residues. CDR3 amino acids: CATEGGTLQYF. DNA of the CDR3: TGTGCCACCGAGGGGGGGACCCTGCAGTACTTC.

In nucleotides, the CDR3 is TGCAGCGTTGAGGGGGGAGGGAGCTATGGCTACACCTTC. Its translation: CSVEGGGSYGYTF. The rearrangement uses TRBV29-1 and TRBJ1-2; TRBD1 might be the D (5 bases). V lost 3 bases, J lost 4 bases, and 12 bases lay in between. This CDR3 is 13 amino acids long. The germline CDR1 and CDR2 sequences are SQVTM and ANQGSEA.

This chain connects TRBV28 to TRBJ1-1; TRBD1 aligns across 10 bases. V gave up 4 bases and J gave up 5 bases; unmatched junction bases: 10. This CDR3 contains 16 residues. CDR1 MDHEN and CDR2 SYDVKM come from the germline V gene. The CDR3 loop reads CASSSRQGAMWTEAFF. The CDR3 DNA sequence: TGTGCCAGCAGTTCCAGACAGGGGGCTATGTGGACTGAAGCTTTCTTT.

The V call is TRBV15, the J call TRBJ2-1; 13 bases map to TRBD2. Per germline, CDR1 LNHNV and CDR2 YYDKDF (reference sequence). With 0 bases clipped from V and 8 bases from J, the junction kept 4 bases outside the gene matches. The CDR3 totals 16 residues. CDR3 coding DNA: TGTGCCACCAGCAGAGATACTAGCGGGAGGGCGGATGAGCAGTTCTTC. Its translation: CATSRDTSGRADEQFF.

Points on this clone: At the DNA level, this CDR3 is encoded by other sequences in the same sample as well. The rearrangement uses TRBV6-5 and TRBJ2-1; 9 bases fit TRBD2. The germline gives CDR1 MNHEY, CDR2 SVGAGI. This CDR3 has 15 amino acids. V was clipped by 0 bases and J by 6 bases; unmatched bases: 3. The CDR3 protein is CASSYSGGRANEQFF. DNA for the CDR3: TGTGCCAGCAGTTACTCTGGCGGGAGGGCCAATGAGCAGTTCTTC.

This chain links TRBV5-1 with TRBJ2-5, with D perhaps TRBD1 or TRBD2 (5 bases each). In germline, CDR1 is SGHRS, CDR2 YFSETQ. V lost 3 bases and J lost 5, with 14 bases in between. The CDR3 runs to 14 residues. In nucleotides, the CDR3 is TGCGCCAGCAGCTCCTCTGGGGGAGACGAGACCCAGTACTTC. Translating it yields CASSSSGGDETQYF.

The genes are TRBV9 and TRBJ2-1; possibly TRBD2 for D (5 bases). The germline V gene has CDR1 SGDLS and CDR2 YYNGEE. This CDR3 spans 16 amino acids. Trimming shortened V by 3 bases and J by 10 bases, and 23 bases separated the two germline ends. The CDR3 DNA is TGTGCCAGCAGCGACCCCCCCCGGGAAGGCGGAAGGGAGCAGTTCTTC. This sequence encodes CASSDPPREGGREQFF.

V gene TRBV27 combines with J gene TRBJ2-7, with 12 bases matching TRBD2. Germline assignment: CDR1 MNHEY and CDR2 SMNVEV (reference sequence). V trimming: 3 bases; J trimming: 1 base; junction bases outside the gene matches: 4. CDR3 length equals 16 residues. CDR3 protein: CASSFRGTSGSYEQYF. The CDR3 DNA reads TGTGCCAGCAGTTTTCGTGGGACTAGCGGGTCCTACGAGCAGTACTTC.

The chain employs TRBV6-6 and TRBJ1-5; 8 bases are a match to TRBD1. From germline, CDR1 is MNHNY and CDR2 SVGAGI (reference sequence). There are 16 residues in the CDR3. J gave up 4 bases and V 6 bases, and 11 bases lay outside the gene matches. The CDR3 spells CASSSRTGWDNQPQHF. Written as DNA, the CDR3 is TGTGCCAGCAGCTCCCGGACAGGGTGGGATAATCAGCCCCAGCATTTT.

This clone was counted once. V gene TRBV7-9 combines with J gene TRBJ1-2, with a weak D call TRBD1 (5 bases). V dropped 4 bases and J dropped 7 bases, with 16 bases sitting between them. This CDR3 spans 14 amino acids. Germline V lookup: CDR1 SEHNR, CDR2 FQNEAQ (reference sequence). The CDR3 nucleotides read TGTGCCAGCAGCTCCGGAAGGGGTACGGGTGGCTACACCTTC. Translating gives CASSSGRGTGGYTF.

The chain combines TRBV30 with TRBJ1-1, with no clear D. The CDR3 runs 16 residues. V lost 5 bases and J 2 bases, leaving 21 bases between the germline ends. Germline CDR1 is GTSNPN and CDR2 is SVGIG (reference sequence). The CDR3 sequence: CAWGSGPLRLNTEAFF. CDR3 coding DNA: TGTGCCTGGGGAAGTGGGCCGCTTCGATTAAACACTGAAGCTTTCTTT.

This clone was found once. This chain links TRBV18 with TRBJ2-5, with no clear D. The V and J ends lost 2 bases and 5 bases respectively, with 15 bases between them. This CDR3 is 15 amino acids long. Germline lookup yields CDR1 KGHSH and CDR2 LQKENI. CDR3 bases: TGTGCCAGCTCACCAAACATCTCCCCTGCGGAGACCCAGTACTTC. It specifies CASSPNISPAETQYF.

CDR3 in amino acids: CASSLALASGRAYSGANVLTF. For the CDR3, the DNA is TGTGCCAGCAGCTTAGCTTTGGCTAGCGGGAGGGCCTACTCTGGGGCCAACGTCCTGACTTTC. V is TRBV7-2 and J is TRBJ2-6, with 12 bases lining up with TRBD2. J gave up 0 bases and V 0 bases, and 9 bases lay outside the gene matches. This CDR3 is built from 21 residues. The germline V gene encodes CDR1 SGHTA and CDR2 FQGNSA.

This chain links TRBV5-6 with TRBJ2-7, with D possibly matching TRBD1 (6 bases). Trimming pared 1 base from V and 6 bases from J, leaving 11 bases between. The germline V gene has CDR1 SGHDT and CDR2 YYEEEE. The CDR3 consists of 13 residues. CDR3 coding DNA: TGTGCCAGCAGCTTGAGTGGGGGCAGCGAGCAGTACTTC. It codes for CASSLSGGSEQYF.

V gene TRBV2 combines with J gene TRBJ1-1; possible D gene TRBD1, 6 bases. The CDR3 sequence is 15 residues long. Between the trimmed V and J ends, which lost 3 bases and 1 base, there was a span of 12 bases. Germline CDR1 and CDR2: SNHLY and FYNNEI. The CDR3 spells CASSEEGGTNTEAFF. The CDR3 bases are TGTGCCAGCAGTGAGGAGGGGGGAACGAACACTGAAGCTTTCTTT.